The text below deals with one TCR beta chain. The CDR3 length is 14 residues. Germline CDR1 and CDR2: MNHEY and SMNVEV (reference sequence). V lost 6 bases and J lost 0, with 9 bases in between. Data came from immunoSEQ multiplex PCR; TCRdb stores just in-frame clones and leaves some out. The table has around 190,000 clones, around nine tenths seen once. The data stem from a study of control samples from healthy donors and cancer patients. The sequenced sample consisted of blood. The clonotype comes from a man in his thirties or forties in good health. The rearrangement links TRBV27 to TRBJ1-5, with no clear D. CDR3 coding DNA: TGTGCCAGCAGGTTTATGGGTAGCAATCAGCCCCAGCATTTT. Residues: CASRFMGSNQPQHF.